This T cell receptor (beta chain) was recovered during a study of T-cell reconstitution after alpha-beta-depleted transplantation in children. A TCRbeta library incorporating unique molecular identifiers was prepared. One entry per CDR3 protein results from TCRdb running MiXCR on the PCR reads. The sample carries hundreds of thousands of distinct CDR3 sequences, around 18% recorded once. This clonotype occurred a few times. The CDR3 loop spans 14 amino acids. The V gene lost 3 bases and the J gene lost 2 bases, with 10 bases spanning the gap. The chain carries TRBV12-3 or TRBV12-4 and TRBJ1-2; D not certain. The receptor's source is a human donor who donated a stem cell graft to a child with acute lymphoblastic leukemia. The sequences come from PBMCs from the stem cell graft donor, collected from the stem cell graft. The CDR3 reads CASSFRGSNYGYTF. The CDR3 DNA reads TGTGCCAGCAGTTTTCGAGGGTCCAACTATGGCTACACCTTC.